This T cell receptor (beta chain) was captured in a study of blood T cell repertoires in COVID-19. Clones were sequenced by immunoSEQ multiplex PCR, and TCRdb holds only the in-frame ones, with some missing. The sample lists some 240,000 clones; roughly 80% were seen once. The trim removed 6 bases at V and 6 bases at J, leaving 1 base unmatched. The CDR3 is made up of 13 amino acids. What was sequenced was peripheral blood. This TCR was sampled from a woman between 65 and 79 years old with acute or convalescent COVID-19. The chain carries TRBV12-3 or TRBV12-4 and TRBJ2-1; 11 bases align to TRBD2. The DNA of the CDR3 is TGTGCCAGCAGGCTAGCGGGGGGCAATGAGCAGTTCTTC. Translation gives CASRLAGGNEQFF.